What follows describes a single TCR beta chain. In the source study's methods: The authors estimated nucleated cell counts from reference gene primer amplification. TCRdb's table, derived via immunoSEQ multiplex PCR, lists solely in-frame clones and lacks some. D and trimming were read from the DNA, whereas the V and J calls and clone size are those reported in that table. The table lists about 64,000 clones, around nine tenths of them singletons. The germline CDR1 and CDR2 sequences are SEHNR and FQNEAQ (reference sequence). Trimming left V 0 bases short and J 2 bases short, with 7 bases between. This CDR3 contains 15 residues. This sample is drawn from a study of blood T cell repertoires in COVID-19. Study-wide context: The origin of the acute and convalescent COVID-19 samples was the United States, Italy and Spain. In each case, the material was cDNA or gDNA derived from T cells, B-cell-depleted T cells, or PBMCs.

The sequenced sample consisted of peripheral blood. The rearrangement joins TRBV7-9 to TRBJ1-4; D gene uncertain. The clonotype was recovered from a man between 65 and 85 years old with acute or convalescent COVID-19. Written as DNA, the CDR3 is TGTGCCAGCAGCTTAGCTACCGGGACTAATGAAAAACTGTTTTTT. It encodes CASSLATGTNEKLFF.